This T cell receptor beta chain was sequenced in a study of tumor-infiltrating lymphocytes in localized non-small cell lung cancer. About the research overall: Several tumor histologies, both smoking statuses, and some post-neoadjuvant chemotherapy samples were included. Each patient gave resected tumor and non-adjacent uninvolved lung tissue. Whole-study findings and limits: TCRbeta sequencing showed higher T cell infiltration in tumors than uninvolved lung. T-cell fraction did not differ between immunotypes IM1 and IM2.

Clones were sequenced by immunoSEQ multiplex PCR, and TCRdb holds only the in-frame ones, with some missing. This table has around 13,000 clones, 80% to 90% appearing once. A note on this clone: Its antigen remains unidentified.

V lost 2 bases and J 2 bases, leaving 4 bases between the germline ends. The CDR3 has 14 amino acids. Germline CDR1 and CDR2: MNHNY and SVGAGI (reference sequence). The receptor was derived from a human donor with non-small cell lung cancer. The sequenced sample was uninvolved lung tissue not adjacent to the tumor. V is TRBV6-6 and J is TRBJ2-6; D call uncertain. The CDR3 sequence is CASSYGAGANVLTF. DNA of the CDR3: TGTGCCAGCAGTTACGGGGCTGGGGCCAACGTCCTGACTTTC.